This T cell receptor beta chain appears in the sequencing data of a study of radiation and T cells in renal cell carcinoma. TCRdb's table, derived via immunoSEQ multiplex PCR, lists solely in-frame clones and lacks some. Counted here are 130,000 to 150,000 clones, nearly 90% occurring once; the ten biggest clones make up 9.5% to 15%. As for time point: baseline pretreatment blood. Treatment here: 15 Gy SBRT to primary tumor, nephrectomy 4 weeks later. Radiation-treated patients gave blood at baseline, week 2 and week 4. The tumor was a clear cell renal cell carcinoma. Notes on this clone: Its antigen remains unknown.

Study-wide results and caveats: In blood, top tumor clones expanded by 2 weeks, shrinking by 4.

The source was blood, collected from a patient whose treatment included radiotherapy and nephrectomy. The clonotype was recovered from a woman aged 45-60 years with renal cell carcinoma.

The DNA for the CDR3 is TGTGCCAGCAGCCACGGACTAGCGGGGGCCTTCACAGATACGCAGTATTTT. Translating gives CASSHGLAGAFTDTQYF. V and J are TRBV5-6 and TRBJ2-3; 13 bases align to TRBD2. The CDR3 runs to 17 residues. The V segment lost 4 bases and the J segment 2 bases; nucleotides outside the gene matches: 7. The germline gives CDR1 SGHDT, CDR2 YYEEEE.